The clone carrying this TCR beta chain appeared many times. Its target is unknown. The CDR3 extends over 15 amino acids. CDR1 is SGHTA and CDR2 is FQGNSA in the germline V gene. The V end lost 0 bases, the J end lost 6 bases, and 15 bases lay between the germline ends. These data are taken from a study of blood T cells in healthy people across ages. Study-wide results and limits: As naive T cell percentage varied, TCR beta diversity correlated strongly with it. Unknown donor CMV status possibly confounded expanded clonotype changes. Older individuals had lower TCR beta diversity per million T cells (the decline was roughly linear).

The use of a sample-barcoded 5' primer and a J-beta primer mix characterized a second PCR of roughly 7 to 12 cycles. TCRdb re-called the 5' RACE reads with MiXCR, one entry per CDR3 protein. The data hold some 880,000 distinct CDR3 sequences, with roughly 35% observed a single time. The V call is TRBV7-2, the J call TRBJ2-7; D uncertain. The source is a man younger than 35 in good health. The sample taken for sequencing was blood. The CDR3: CASSLAASLVPEQYF. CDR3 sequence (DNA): TGTGCCAGCAGCTTAGCGGCCTCCCTCGTACCCGAGCAGTACTTC.